This paragraph covers one TCR beta chain sequence. Its target is not known. Trimming took off 5 bases at V and 0 bases at J, with 12 bases between the two ends. Germline lookup yields CDR1 DFQATT and CDR2 SNEGSKA (reference sequence). The CDR3 loop spans 14 amino acids. These data originate in a study of CD8+CD57+ T cells in acquired aplastic anemia. Study details: CD4+ and CD8+ cells, once sorted, gave DNA averaging about 3 ug. Study-wide points: Patients had around 30 CD8+ CDR3 sequences in common with controls (the shared set).

Previously, flow cytometry had revealed CD8+CD57+ cell expansion in the patients chosen for sequencing. Every patient had severe acquired aplastic anemia. Each patient gave a blood sample that was collected before any therapy had been received. TCR beta VDJ combinations and CDR3 sequences were profiled from genomic DNA. Using its own MiXCR run on the reads, TCRdb lists one record per CDR3 protein. The table lists 160,000 or so distinct CDR3 sequences, roughly 45% of them singletons. This clonotype was obtained from a human donor with aplastic anemia. The specimen was sorted CD4+, CD8+, or CD8+CD57+ T cells (not recorded which) from PBMCs. The chain combines TRBV20-1 with TRBJ2-3; D is possibly TRBD1 (6 bases). Written as DNA, the CDR3 is TGCAGTGCTTTAACAGGGCTTAGCACAGATACGCAGTATTTT. Residues: CSALTGLSTDTQYF.